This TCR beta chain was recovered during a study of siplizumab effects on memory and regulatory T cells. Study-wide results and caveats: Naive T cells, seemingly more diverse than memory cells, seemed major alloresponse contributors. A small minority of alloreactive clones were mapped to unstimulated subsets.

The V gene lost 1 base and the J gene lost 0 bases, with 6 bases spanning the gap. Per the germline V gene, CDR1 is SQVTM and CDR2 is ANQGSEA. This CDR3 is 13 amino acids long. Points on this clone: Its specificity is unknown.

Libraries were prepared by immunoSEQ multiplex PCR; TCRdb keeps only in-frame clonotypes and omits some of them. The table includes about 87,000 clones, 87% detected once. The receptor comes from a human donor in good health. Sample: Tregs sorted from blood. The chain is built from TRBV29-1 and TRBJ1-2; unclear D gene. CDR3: CSVEGYANYGYTF. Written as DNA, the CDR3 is TGCAGCGTTGAAGGGTACGCTAACTATGGCTACACCTTC.